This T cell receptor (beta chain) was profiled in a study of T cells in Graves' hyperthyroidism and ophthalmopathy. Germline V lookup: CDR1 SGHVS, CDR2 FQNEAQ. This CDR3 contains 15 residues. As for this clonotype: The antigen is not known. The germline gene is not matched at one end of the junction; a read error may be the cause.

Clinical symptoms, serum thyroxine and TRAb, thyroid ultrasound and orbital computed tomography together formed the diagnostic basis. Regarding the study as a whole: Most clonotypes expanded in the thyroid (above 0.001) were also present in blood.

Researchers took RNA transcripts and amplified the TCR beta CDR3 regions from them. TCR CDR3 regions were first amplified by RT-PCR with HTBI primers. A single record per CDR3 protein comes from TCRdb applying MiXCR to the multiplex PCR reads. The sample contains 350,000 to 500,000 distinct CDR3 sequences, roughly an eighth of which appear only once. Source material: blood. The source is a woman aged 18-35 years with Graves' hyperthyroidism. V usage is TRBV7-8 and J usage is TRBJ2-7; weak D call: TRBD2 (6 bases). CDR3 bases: TGTGTCAGCAGCTTAACTCCGGGAGAAGGATACGAGCAGTACTTC. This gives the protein CVSSLTPGEGYEQYF.